The rows below give T cell receptor beta chains drawn from one sample of a study of cytomegalovirus exposure and HLA in healthy donors. Assay: immunoSEQ multiplex PCR; the TCRdb copy retains only in-frame clones and omits some. The data show roughly 180,000 clones, under 90% seen once. The specimen was PBMCs. Receptors originate from a man between 18 and 29 years old in good health and CMV-seronegative. Each CDR3 is given with its conserved first and last residue. Each record gives: J gene, clone size, V gene, D gene, CDR3 DNA, CDR3 protein. D genes are given only for firm matches. Expanded clones get a size class; other rows say once, few or many, or leave the size out.

j_gene: TRBJ2-6
abundance: NA
v_gene: TRBV5-4
d_gene: TRBD2
CDR3nt: TGTGCCAGCAGCCATGTACTAGCGGGAGTTGGCTCTGGGGCCAACGTCCTGACTTTC
CDR3aa: CASSHVLAGVGSGANVLTF

j_gene: TRBJ2-1
abundance: NA
v_gene: TRBV6-6
d_gene: NA
CDR3nt: TGTGCCAGCAGTTCAACTACCGGGGGGCCGAACAATGAGCAGTTCTTC
CDR3aa: CASSSTTGGPNNEQFF

j_gene: TRBJ2-3
abundance: NA
v_gene: TRBV5-1
d_gene: TRBD1
CDR3nt: TGCGCCAGCAGCTTAGAGCTTAGACAGGGGGGCACAGATACGCAGTATTTT
CDR3aa: CASSLELRQGGTDTQYF

j_gene: TRBJ1-5
abundance: NA
v_gene: TRBV2
d_gene: NA
CDR3nt: TGTGCCAGCATCGGGGGTCGACCTTATAGCAATCAGCCCCAGCATTTT
CDR3aa: CASIGGRPYSNQPQHF

j_gene: TRBJ2-3
abundance: NA
v_gene: TRBV7-3
d_gene: NA
CDR3nt: TGTGCCAGCAGCTTTTTAGGGGATTCAGATACGCAGTATTTT
CDR3aa: CASSFLGDSDTQYF

j_gene: TRBJ1-4
abundance: few
v_gene: TRBV6-5
d_gene: TRBD1
CDR3nt: TGTGCCAGCACCGACAGGGCCACTAATGAAAAACTGTTTTTT
CDR3aa: CASTDRATNEKLFF

j_gene: TRBJ2-7
abundance: NA
v_gene: TRBV29-1
d_gene: TRBD2
CDR3nt: TGCAGCGTTGAAAGCGGGGGGGGGACAGGCCTTCTGGGGCAGTACTTC
CDR3aa: CSVESGGGTGLLGQYF

j_gene: TRBJ2-2
abundance: NA
v_gene: TRBV7-9
d_gene: NA
CDR3nt: TGTGCCAGCAGCTTTTTTGGGCATTCGAACACCGGGGAGCTGTTTTTT
CDR3aa: CASSFFGHSNTGELFF

j_gene: TRBJ1-1
abundance: NA
v_gene: TRBV19
d_gene: NA
CDR3nt: TGTGCCAGTAGATCTCCAGGGCGGAACACTGAAGCTTTCTTT
CDR3aa: CASRSPGRNTEAFF

j_gene: TRBJ2-7
abundance: NA
v_gene: TRBV7-9
d_gene: NA
CDR3nt: TGTGCCAGCAGCCCGTCGACAGGACCCTACGAGCAGTACTTC
CDR3aa: CASSPSTGPYEQYF

j_gene: TRBJ2-2
abundance: NA
v_gene: TRBV19
d_gene: NA
CDR3nt: TGTGCCAGTAGTCCTGTCCGAGTCACCGGGGAGCTGTTTTTT
CDR3aa: CASSPVRVTGELFF

j_gene: TRBJ2-1
abundance: NA
v_gene: TRBV6-4
d_gene: TRBD2
CDR3nt: TGTGCCAGCAGGAGACTAGCGGGAACTATCAATGAGCAGTTCTTC
CDR3aa: CASRRLAGTINEQFF

j_gene: TRBJ1-3
abundance: NA
v_gene: TRBV6-1
d_gene: NA
CDR3nt: TGTGCCAGCCTAGGTGGACTTAGCTCTGGAAACACCATATATTTT
CDR3aa: CASLGGLSSGNTIYF

j_gene: TRBJ2-7
abundance: NA
v_gene: TRBV5-5
d_gene: NA
CDR3nt: TGTGCCAGCAGCTTGAACGGAGCCTACGAGCAGTACTTC
CDR3aa: CASSLNGAYEQYF

j_gene: TRBJ1-2
abundance: NA
v_gene: TRBV6-5
d_gene: TRBD1
CDR3nt: TGTGCCAGCAGTTACAGACAGGGACACTATGGCTACACCTTC
CDR3aa: CASSYRQGHYGYTF

j_gene: TRBJ2-2
abundance: NA
v_gene: TRBV5-1
d_gene: NA
CDR3nt: TGCGCCAGCAAGGGGGATGGAACCGGGGAGCTGTTTTTT
CDR3aa: CASKGDGTGELFF

j_gene: TRBJ1-1
abundance: few
v_gene: TRBV19
d_gene: NA
CDR3nt: TGTGCCAGTAGTTCGCCCAGGCAATCGAACACTGAAGCTTTCTTT
CDR3aa: CASSSPRQSNTEAFF

j_gene: TRBJ1-2
abundance: NA
v_gene: TRBV2
d_gene: NA
CDR3nt: TGTGCCAGCAGTGTTCGGGGAGGCTATGGCTACACCTTC
CDR3aa: CASSVRGGYGYTF

j_gene: TRBJ2-7
abundance: NA
v_gene: TRBV15
d_gene: TRBD1
CDR3nt: TGTGCCACCAGCAGCCAACACAGGGGGGACTACGAGCAGTACTTC
CDR3aa: CATSSQHRGDYEQYF

j_gene: TRBJ2-3
abundance: NA
v_gene: TRBV27
d_gene: NA
CDR3nt: TGTGCCAGCAGTTTAATGCGGAGATCTAGCACAGATACGCAGTATTTT
CDR3aa: CASSLMRRSSTDTQYF

j_gene: TRBJ2-3
abundance: NA
v_gene: TRBV7-9
d_gene: TRBD1
CDR3nt: TGTGCCAGCAGCGAGACAGGGCCAGATACGCAGTATTTT
CDR3aa: CASSETGPDTQYF

j_gene: TRBJ1-4
abundance: NA
v_gene: TRBV28
d_gene: NA
CDR3nt: TGTGCCAGCAGCCCCGCGGGGCCAACTAATGAAAAACTGTTTTTT
CDR3aa: CASSPAGPTNEKLFF

j_gene: TRBJ1-1
abundance: NA
v_gene: TRBV5-1
d_gene: NA
CDR3nt: TGCGCCAGCAGTGATCAGGGGATTCACACTGAAGCTTTCTTT
CDR3aa: CASSDQGIHTEAFF

j_gene: TRBJ2-7
abundance: NA
v_gene: TRBV7-9
d_gene: TRBD1
CDR3nt: TGTGCCAGCAGCCCACTTCACGACAGGGTCTTCTACGAGCAGTACTTC
CDR3aa: CASSPLHDRVFYEQYF

j_gene: TRBJ2-7
abundance: NA
v_gene: TRBV27
d_gene: NA
CDR3nt: TGTGCCAGCTCCAGGCAGGGGTCGATATACGAGCAGTACTTC
CDR3aa: CASSRQGSIYEQYF

j_gene: TRBJ2-1
abundance: NA
v_gene: TRBV10-1
d_gene: TRBD1
CDR3nt: TGCGCCAGCAGCGCCGGGACAGGGTTATTTCATGAGCAGTTCTTC
CDR3aa: CASSAGTGLFHEQFF

j_gene: TRBJ2-1
abundance: NA
v_gene: TRBV29-1
d_gene: TRBD1
CDR3nt: TGCAGCGCCGGACCACAGGGGGGAAACTACAATGAGCAGTTCTTC
CDR3aa: CSAGPQGGNYNEQFF

j_gene: TRBJ2-1
abundance: NA
v_gene: TRBV27
d_gene: NA
CDR3nt: TGTGCCAGCAGTGGGGCAGGGGTTGAAGTGAATGAGCAGTTCTTC
CDR3aa: CASSGAGVEVNEQFF

j_gene: TRBJ2-6
abundance: NA
v_gene: TRBV11-3
d_gene: TRBD2
CDR3nt: TGTGCCAGCAGCGGACTAGCGGGAGGGTCTGGGGCCAACGTCCTGACTTTC
CDR3aa: CASSGLAGGSGANVLTF

j_gene: TRBJ2-1
abundance: once
v_gene: TRBV7-9
d_gene: NA
CDR3nt: TGTTCCAGCAGCTTCGGTACCAGGGGCTCACAGGAAACCTACAATGAGCAGTTCTTC
CDR3aa: CSSSFGTRGSQETYNEQFF

j_gene: TRBJ2-7
abundance: NA
v_gene: TRBV5-6
d_gene: TRBD1
CDR3nt: TGTGCCAGCAGCCCGGACAGGTCCTACGAGCAGTACTTC
CDR3aa: CASSPDRSYEQYF

j_gene: TRBJ1-6
abundance: NA
v_gene: TRBV5-6
d_gene: TRBD1
CDR3nt: TGTGCCAGCAGCTCCCGGGACAGGTATTATAATTCACCCCTCCACTTT
CDR3aa: CASSSRDRYYNSPLHF